These 11 T cell receptor beta chains originate from one sample sequenced in a study of blood T cell repertoires in COVID-19. The protocol was immunoSEQ multiplex PCR, while the TCRdb copy is restricted to in-frame clones and leaves out a portion. Among 200,000 to 300,000 clones listed, roughly 89% were seen once. Sequences were obtained from peripheral blood. These receptors came from a middle-aged woman who had recovered from COVID-19.

This chain links TRBV5-1 with TRBJ1-2, with D possibly matching TRBD1 (6 bases). CDR3 length equals 14 residues. V lost 0 bases to trimming and J lost 7 bases, with 13 bases between them. In germline, CDR1 is SGHRS, CDR2 YFSETQ. The CDR3 protein is CASSLASGEGGYTF. For the CDR3, the DNA is TGCGCCAGCAGCTTGGCCTCAGGGGAAGGTGGCTACACCTTC.

This sequence joins TRBV7-9 and TRBJ1-1, with 8 bases matching TRBD1. Germline CDR1 SEHNR, CDR2 FQNEAQ (reference sequence). Trimming took 5 bases from V and 4 from J; bases not matched to a gene: 6. The CDR3 is 14 amino acids. The CDR3 DNA follows: TGTGCCAGCAGCATCAACACAGGGGGCACTGAAGCTTTCTTT. It encodes CASSINTGGTEAFF. The full variable domain, with the rest looked up from reference TRBV7-9 and TRBJ1-1, is DTGVSQNPRHKITKRGQNVTFRCDPISEHNRLYWYRQTLGQGPEFLTYFQNEAQLEKSRLLSDRFSAERPKGSFSTLEIQRTEQGDSAMYLCASSINTGGTEAFFGQGTRLTVV.

This clone was picked up one time. This sequence joins TRBV28 and TRBJ1-1, with D possibly being TRBD1 (5 bases). From germline, CDR1 is MDHEN and CDR2 SYDVKM. V was pared by 2 bases and J by 1 base, with 8 bases between. This CDR3 is built from 14 residues. The CDR3 DNA is TGTGCCAGCAGTTTAGGGGCGGCGAACACTGAAGCTTTCTTT. Its protein is CASSLGAANTEAFF.

This clone was counted between two and nine times. This rearrangement joins TRBV4-1 to TRBJ1-5; D remains ambiguous. CDR1 is MGHRA and CDR2 is YSYEKL in the germline V gene. The CDR3 totals 16 residues. Between the trimmed V and J ends, which lost 0 bases and 3 bases, there was a span of 12 bases. CDR3 loop: CASSQDLVPDNQPQHF. CDR3 bases: TGCGCCAGCAGCCAAGATTTGGTCCCAGACAATCAGCCCCAGCATTTT.

The DNA for the CDR3 is TGTGCCAGCAGTCGTCCGGGACAGGGGCACCACGAGCAGTACTTC. This encodes CASSRPGQGHHEQYF. This chain uses TRBV6-2 or TRBV6-3 with TRBJ2-7; 10 bases fit TRBD1. V was clipped by 5 bases and J by 5 bases; unmatched bases: 9. The CDR3 contains 15 residues. Germline assignment: CDR1 MNHEY and CDR2 SVGEGT.

This chain uses TRBV5-3 with TRBJ2-1, with 9 bases that match TRBD2. TRBV5-3 is an open reading frame, and its role is uncertain. J gave up 2 bases and V 3 bases, and 6 bases lay outside the gene matches. The CDR3 spans 16 residues. Here the CDR3 reads CARSYQRGATYNEQFF. The CDR3 DNA reads as TGTGCCAGAAGCTACCAGCGGGGGGCTACCTACAATGAGCAGTTCTTC.

A single count supports this clone. The chain combines TRBV24-1 with TRBJ1-5; 7 bases map to TRBD1. Germline V CDR1 and CDR2: KGHDR, SFDVKD. V trimming: 3 bases; J trimming: 5 bases; junction bases outside the gene matches: 6. This CDR3 is 15 amino acids long. The CDR3 protein is CATSDLGTGDQPQHF. Written as DNA, the CDR3 is TGTGCCACCAGTGATCTAGGTACAGGGGATCAGCCCCAGCATTTT.

This clone showed up just a few times. The chain employs TRBV30 and TRBJ2-3; 7 bases are shared with TRBD2. The CDR3 is 13 residues long. Trimming took 4 bases from V and 1 from J; bases not matched to a gene: 2. Germline V gene data show CDR1 as GTSNPN and CDR2 as SVGIG (reference sequence). The CDR3 DNA is TGTGCCTGGACACGGGGGGGCACAGATACGCAGTATTTT. Its translation: CAWTRGGTDTQYF.

There are a few counts of this clone. The chain is built from TRBV6-6 and TRBJ1-1; 11 positions agree with TRBD1. The CDR3 is 14 residues long. Germline CDR1 reads MNHNY; CDR2 reads SVGAGI (reference sequence). Losses at the gene ends were 5 bases for V and 1 base for J; bases not matched to a gene: 0. In DNA, the CDR3 is TGTGCCAGCAGTGGACAGGGGGCGAACACTGAAGCTTTCTTT. Its protein product is CASSGQGANTEAFF.

Details on this clone: This same CDR3 is encoded by further DNA sequences in the sample. This chain's CDR3 is CASSQGAGGLYNEQFF. DNA of the CDR3: TGTGCCAGCAGCCAAGGAGCGGGGGGCCTCTACAATGAGCAGTTCTTC. V is TRBV3-1 (or the pseudogene TRBV3-2) and J is TRBJ2-1; TRBD2 matches 9 bases. The CDR3 covers 16 residues. Looked up from germline, CDR1 is LGHDT and CDR2 is YNNKEL (reference sequence). J was trimmed by 3 bases and V by 1 base; bases with no gene match: 4.

The gene calls are TRBV11-3 and TRBJ2-3, with a weak D call TRBD1 (7 bases). The CDR3 has 17 residues. Trimming left V 1 base short and J 1 base short, with 15 bases between. In germline, CDR1 is SGHNT, CDR2 YENEEA. The CDR3 bases are TGTGCCAGCAGCTTAGGACCTCAGGGGGAGGGCACAGATACGCAGTATTTT. Its protein is CASSLGPQGEGTDTQYF.